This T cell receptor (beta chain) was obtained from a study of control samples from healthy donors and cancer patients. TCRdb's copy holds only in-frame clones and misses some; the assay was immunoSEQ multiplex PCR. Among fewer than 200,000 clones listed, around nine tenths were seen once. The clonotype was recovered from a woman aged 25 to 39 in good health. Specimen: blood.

The CDR3 spells CASSLYGDGYTF. CDR3 nucleotides: TGTGCCAGCAGTTTATATGGTGATGGCTACACCTTC. The chain has TRBV27 and TRBJ1-2; the D is unclear. Trimming shortened V by 1 base and J by 6 bases, and 6 bases separated the two germline ends. In germline, CDR1 is MNHEY, CDR2 SMNVEV (reference sequence). The CDR3 contains 12 residues.